The 28 T cell receptor beta chains below were found in one sample sequenced in a study of blood T cell repertoires in COVID-19. Produced via immunoSEQ multiplex PCR; TCRdb's table is partial and in-frame only. Among about 100,000 clones listed, 80% were seen once. The sample was peripheral blood. Every receptor here comes from an older man with active or convalescent COVID-19.

This chain joins TRBV7-3 and TRBJ2-7; 13 nucleotides align to TRBD2. The trim removed 5 bases at V and 7 bases at J, leaving 5 bases unmatched. Per the germline V gene, CDR1 is SGHTA and CDR2 is FQGTGA. The CDR3 consists of 14 residues. CDR3 region: CASSIGGLAGEQYF. As DNA, the CDR3 is TGTGCCAGCAGCATAGGGGGACTAGCGGGGGAGCAGTACTTC.

This chain joins TRBV7-2 and TRBJ1-2; 8 positions agree with TRBD1. CDR1 and CDR2 from the germline V gene are SGHTA and FQGNSA. J lost 5 bases, V lost 3 bases, and 8 bases had no gene match. The CDR3 sequence is 15 residues long. The DNA of the CDR3 is TGTGCCAGCAGCTTCCCCGGACAGGGTGATTATGGCTACACCTTC. Its protein product is CASSFPGQGDYGYTF.

CDR3 in DNA: TGTGCCAGCCGCGGACTCTCCCCTTACAATGAGCAGTTCTTC. It encodes CASRGLSPYNEQFF. This chain uses TRBV25-1 with TRBJ2-1, with a tentative D call TRBD2 (5 bases). This CDR3 spans 14 amino acids. V was pared by 8 bases and J by 4 bases, with 15 bases between. The germline V gene has CDR1 MGHDK and CDR2 SYGVNS.

CDR3 amino acids: CASSLDREVGYTF. The CDR3 nucleotides read TGTGCCAGCAGCTTGGACAGGGAGGTTGGCTACACCTTC. The rearrangement uses TRBV6-5 and TRBJ1-2; 8 bases match TRBD1. The CDR3 has 13 residues. From germline, CDR1 is MNHEY and CDR2 SVGAGI. V was clipped by 6 bases and J by 7 bases; unmatched bases: 7.

This clone was detected only a few times. J is TRBJ2-7 and V is TRBV12-3 or TRBV12-4; 10 bases are shared with TRBD1. The CDR3 loop spans 13 amino acids. V shed 6 bases and J 3 bases; nucleotides not matched to a gene: 2. CDR3 region: CASSRDRGYEQYF. CDR3 bases: TGTGCCAGCAGCCGGGACAGGGGCTACGAGCAGTACTTC.

There are a few counts of this clone. CDR3: CASSFDTGTGEKLFF. DNA of the CDR3: TGTGCCAGCAGTTTCGATACCGGGACTGGGGAAAAACTGTTTTTT. The rearrangement links TRBV6-5 to TRBJ1-4, with D perhaps matching TRBD1 (5 bases). Germline values: CDR1 MNHEY, CDR2 SVGAGI. The V gene lost 4 bases and the J gene lost 8 bases, with 17 bases spanning the gap. This CDR3 spans 15 amino acids.

This chain joins TRBV18 and TRBJ2-3; TRBD1 might be the D (6 bases). CDR1 is KGHSH and CDR2 is LQKENI in the germline V gene. The CDR3 runs to 13 residues. V gave up 6 bases and J gave up 5 bases, with 12 bases separating them. The CDR3 loop is CASSPTRGDTQYF. CDR3 bases: TGTGCCAGCTCCCCGACCAGGGGAGATACGCAGTATTTT.

V is TRBV6-2 or TRBV6-3 and J is TRBJ2-2; 7 bases match TRBD2. Germline CDR1 MNHEY, CDR2 SVGEGT. CDR3 length equals 13 residues. Unmatched junction bases numbered 3, after V lost 5 bases and J lost 6 bases. The CDR3 DNA reads as TGTGCCAGCAGTCGTGGGAGGGCCGGGGAGCTGTTTTTT. This gives the protein CASSRGRAGELFF.

The J gene is TRBJ2-2, the V gene TRBV3-1 (or the pseudogene TRBV3-2); perhaps TRBD2 as D (5 bases). The CDR3 is 14 amino acids. In germline, CDR1 is LGHDT, CDR2 YNNKEL (reference sequence). V was trimmed by 2 bases and J by 5 bases, leaving 9 bases between them. As DNA, the CDR3 is TGTGCCAGCAGCCAACATTCGGGGACCGGGGAGCTGTTTTTT. Its protein is CASSQHSGTGELFF.

The V call is TRBV29-1, the J call TRBJ1-3; no clear D. Germline CDR1 and CDR2: SQVTM and ANQGSEA. The V gene lost 7 bases and the J gene lost 0 bases, with 7 bases spanning the gap. This CDR3 is built from 12 residues. Here the CDR3 DNA reads TGCAGCGCAATTAACTCTGGAAACACCATATATTTT. Protein product: CSAINSGNTIYF.

CDR3 sequence: CATSRETVNEQFF. The CDR3 DNA sequence: TGTGCCACCAGCAGAGAGACAGTCAATGAGCAGTTCTTC. This chain links TRBV15 with TRBJ2-1; D perhaps matches TRBD1 (5 bases). The V gene's germline CDR1 is LNHNV and CDR2 YYDKDF (reference sequence). The CDR3 has 13 amino acids. V was cut by 0 bases and J by 6 bases, with 6 bases left in between.

The rearrangement links TRBV28 to TRBJ2-3, with a tentative D call TRBD2 (5 bases). Looked up from germline, CDR1 is MDHEN and CDR2 is SYDVKM. Trimming pared 4 bases from V and 5 bases from J, leaving 19 bases between. CDR3 length: 16 amino acids. For the CDR3, the DNA is TGTGCCAGCAGTTCCACGGCTGGCGGCGGAGGAGATACGCAGTATTTT. Translating it yields CASSSTAGGGGDTQYF.

V gene TRBV5-6 combines with J gene TRBJ2-1; 7 positions match TRBD1. CDR3 size: 15 residues. Unmatched junction bases numbered 11, after V lost 4 bases and J lost 7 bases. Looked up from germline, CDR1 is SGHDT and CDR2 is YYEEEE. Here the CDR3 reads CASSRGRATRNEQFF. DNA of the CDR3: TGTGCCAGCAGCAGGGGGCGTGCGACGAGGAATGAGCAGTTCTTC.

This chain uses TRBV2 with TRBJ1-5; a weak D match, TRBD1 (6 bases). The CDR3 covers 14 residues. The germline V and J ends were trimmed by 8 bases and 6 bases, with 17 bases remaining between them. Per the germline V gene, CDR1 is SNHLY and CDR2 is FYNNEI. CDR3 loop: CASRGAQAGQPQHF. For the CDR3, the DNA is TGTGCCAGCCGGGGGGCGCAAGCAGGTCAGCCCCAGCATTTT.

This clone occurred once. The chain uses TRBV9 and TRBJ2-2; D may be TRBD2 (5 bases). V was clipped by 2 bases and J by 6 bases, with 8 bases between them. The CDR3 extends over 13 amino acids. Per germline, CDR1 SGDLS and CDR2 YYNGEE. The CDR3 spells CASSVIASGELFF. In DNA, the CDR3 is TGTGCCAGCAGCGTTATAGCGTCCGGGGAGCTGTTTTTT.

This clone appeared a few times. This sequence joins TRBV24-1 and TRBJ2-2; 7 nucleotides line up with TRBD1. Per germline, CDR1 KGHDR and CDR2 SFDVKD. V lost 3 bases to trimming and J lost 3 bases; unmatched junction nucleotides: 6. The CDR3 contains 16 residues. Written as DNA, the CDR3 is TGTGCCACCAGTGATATACAGGGGTCGGACACCGGGGAGCTGTTTTTT. Amino acids: CATSDIQGSDTGELFF.

The chain is built from TRBV24-1 and TRBJ2-1; tentatively, D is TRBD1 (5 bases). The V gene lost 3 bases and the J gene lost 2 bases, with 13 bases spanning the gap. Germline CDR1 and CDR2: KGHDR and SFDVKD. The CDR3 extends over 16 amino acids. The CDR3 sequence is CATSDRTYPTYNEQFF. CDR3 coding DNA: TGTGCCACCAGTGATCGGACATATCCCACCTACAATGAGCAGTTCTTC.

The V gene is TRBV3-1 (or the pseudogene TRBV3-2), the J gene TRBJ2-4, with a possible D match to TRBD2 (6 bases). The CDR3 is 15 amino acids. Trimming cost V 1 base and J 6 bases, with 13 bases left between them. From germline, CDR1 is LGHDT and CDR2 YNNKEL (reference sequence). The CDR3 DNA is TGTGCCAGCAGCCAAGGGAGGGACTTCGGAAACATTCAGTACTTC. This encodes CASSQGRDFGNIQYF.

The chain uses TRBV4-3 and TRBJ1-4, with TRBD1 matching over 9 bases. The germline V gene has CDR1 LGHNA and CDR2 YSLEER. This CDR3 has 17 amino acids. V shed 5 bases and J 1 base; nucleotides not matched to a gene: 8. The CDR3 nucleotides read TGCGCCAGCAGCTATATAGCGACAGGGGGAACTAATGAAAAACTGTTTTTT. It yields the protein CASSYIATGGTNEKLFF.

This chain uses TRBV18 with TRBJ1-2; D possibly corresponds to TRBD1 (6 bases). V dropped 6 bases and J dropped 1 base, with 24 bases sitting between them. CDR3 size: 18 residues. Germline V lookup: CDR1 KGHSH, CDR2 LQKENI. The CDR3 nucleotides read TGTGCCAGCTCGCAAGGTCCAGTATTCCCGGACAGTAACTATGGCTACACCTTC. Protein product: CASSQGPVFPDSNYGYTF.

The rearrangement uses TRBV11-2 and TRBJ1-6; D might be TRBD1 (5 bases). The CDR3 has 13 amino acids. Germline V gene sequence: CDR1 SGHAT, CDR2 FQNNGV. V lost 8 bases and J 6 bases, leaving 11 bases between the germline ends. The CDR3 DNA is TGTGCCAGCGGACACGAAGTTAATTCACCCCTCCACTTT. The encoded protein is CASGHEVNSPLHF. Together with reference TRBV11-2 and TRBJ1-6, the CDR3 gives the full variable domain: EAGVAQSPRYKIIEKRQSVAFWCNPISGHATLYWYQQILGQGPKLLIQFQNNGVVDDSQLPKDRFSAERLKGVDSTLKIQPAKLEDSAVYLCASGHEVNSPLHFGNGTRLTVT.

To note about this clone: Germline is not matched at one junction end, which may reflect a read error. The V and J genes are TRBV7-6 and TRBJ1-6; D is perhaps TRBD1 (5 bases). CDR1 and CDR2 (germline): SGHVS, FNYEAQ. This CDR3 has 15 amino acids. The CDR3 region is CASSLGSGGRSPLHF. The CDR3 nucleotides are TGTGCCAGTAGCTTGGGTTCGGGGGGTCGTTCACCCCTCCACTTT.

The chain is built from TRBV20-1 and TRBJ1-5; tentatively, D is TRBD1 (6 bases). There are 14 residues in the CDR3. Germline CDR1 and CDR2: DFQATT and SNEGSKA (reference sequence). V was pared by 3 bases and J by 0 bases, with 9 bases between. The CDR3 sequence: CSASWDNSNQPQHF. CDR3 bases: TGCAGTGCTAGTTGGGACAATAGCAATCAGCCCCAGCATTTT.

J is TRBJ2-7 and V is TRBV18, with a weak D call TRBD1 (5 bases). The germline V and J ends were trimmed by 3 bases and 3 bases, with 15 bases remaining between them. This CDR3 has 15 residues. Germline assignment: CDR1 KGHSH and CDR2 LQKENI. The CDR3 spells CASSPNPSQGYEQYF. The CDR3 coding sequence is TGTGCCAGCTCACCGAACCCCAGCCAGGGCTACGAGCAGTACTTC.

The chain recombines TRBV7-9 with TRBJ2-3, with a possible D match to TRBD1 (8 bases). Germline lookup yields CDR1 SEHNR and CDR2 FQNEAQ (reference sequence). Trimming pared 1 base from V and 6 bases from J, leaving 17 bases between. The CDR3 is 16 residues long. The CDR3 region has the DNA TGTGCCAGCAGCTTAGGAACAGGGGGGGATGAGGATACGCAGTATTTT. Its protein product is CASSLGTGGDEDTQYF. The whole variable domain, remainder taken from reference TRBV7-9 and TRBJ2-3, is DTGVSQNPRHKITKRGQNVTFRCDPISEHNRLYWYRQTLGQGPEFLTYFQNEAQLEKSRLLSDRFSAERPKGSFSTLEIQRTEQGDSAMYLCASSLGTGGDEDTQYFGPGTRLTVL.

The rearrangement uses TRBV19 and TRBJ1-1; the match to TRBD1 covers 7 bases. The CDR3 length is 13 residues. V was pared by 5 bases and J by 3 bases, with 3 bases of the junction left unmatched. CDR1 and CDR2 (germline): LNHDA, SQIVND (reference sequence). CDR3 DNA sequence: TGTGCCAGTAGTCCGGGACAGTACACTGAAGCTTTCTTT. It codes for CASSPGQYTEAFF.

This chain links TRBV19 with TRBJ2-3; possible D gene TRBD1, 6 bases. The CDR3 consists of 17 residues. V gave up 3 bases and J gave up 0 bases, with 16 bases separating them. Germline loops: CDR1 LNHDA, CDR2 SQIVND (reference sequence). This CDR3 is CASSMGARFTSTDTQYF. CDR3 DNA sequence: TGTGCCAGTAGTATGGGGGCTCGTTTCACTAGCACAGATACGCAGTATTTT.

The gene calls are TRBV24-1 and TRBJ2-3, with no clear D. Trimming left V 1 base short and J 9 bases short, with 10 bases between. Germline CDR1 reads KGHDR; CDR2 reads SFDVKD. The CDR3 contains 13 residues. CDR3 bases: TGTGCCACCAGTGATTTCGTGGGCAAGACGCAGTATTTT. This codes for CATSDFVGKTQYF.